The T cell receptor (beta chain) described here comes from a study of post-analysis software for immune sequencing data. Regarding the study as a whole: TRBV segments more frequent in patients than in controls numbered a few and included TRBV5-6, TRBV5-1 and TRBV20-1. Comparison with controls showed significantly lower normalized Chao1 diversity in multiple sclerosis patients.

Germline CDR1 and CDR2: SGHTA and FQGNSA. The CDR3 length is 15 residues. To note about this clonotype: Antigen: not known.

The TCR beta cDNA libraries contained unique molecular identifiers. Yield was 500,000 or so cDNA molecules from roughly 0.93 to 9.6 million T cells. TCRdb fed the PCR reads into MiXCR, producing one record per CDR3 protein. Found here are hundreds of thousands of distinct CDR3 sequences, 59% of them singletons; the top ten hold around 11%. The material sequenced was blood. This sequence originates from a girl between 2 and 10 years old with multiple sclerosis. V is TRBV7-2 and J is TRBJ2-4; 11 bases match TRBD2. The end of the DNA is better explained by TRBJ2-5, so the J call may be wrong. The CDR3 here is CASSETSGGSWTQYF. The CDR3 coding sequence is TGTGCCAGCAGTGAAACTAGCGGGGGCTCGTGGACCCAGTACTTC.